These 29 T cell receptor beta chains were all obtained from the same sample, sequenced in a study of radiation and T cells in renal cell carcinoma. The time point is: baseline pretreatment blood. Treatment here: 15 Gy SBRT to primary tumor, nephrectomy 4 weeks later. Generated by immunoSEQ multiplex PCR, the TCRdb table keeps only in-frame clones and is missing some. The data hold about 130,000 clones, with roughly 80% observed a single time. Source: blood, taken from a patient whose treatment included radiotherapy and nephrectomy. These receptors were obtained from a woman aged 55-75 years with renal cell carcinoma.

This chain joins TRBV7-9 and TRBJ2-7, with TRBD1 matching 9 bases. Germline V CDR1 and CDR2: SEHNR, FQNEAQ (reference sequence). This CDR3 contains 13 residues. After removal of 4 bases from V and 4 bases from J, the junction contained 2 bases not matched to a gene. CDR3 loop: CASSWGTGYEQYF. As DNA, the CDR3 is TGTGCCAGCAGCTGGGGGACAGGGTACGAGCAGTACTTC.

The chain recombines TRBV5-1 with TRBJ2-5; no definite D call. Germline CDR1 reads SGHRS; CDR2 reads YFSETQ. The CDR3 is 15 amino acids. The V end lost 0 bases, the J end lost 1 base, and 10 bases lay between the germline ends. CDR3 residues: CASSLDSPRQETQYF. In DNA form, the CDR3 reads TGCGCCAGCAGCTTGGATTCTCCGCGCCAAGAGACCCAGTACTTC.

A few counts support this clone. V usage is TRBV7-2 and J usage is TRBJ1-4; 9 nucleotides align to TRBD1. Germline trimming cut 5 bases from V and 2 bases from J; bases unmatched to any gene: 3. In germline, CDR1 is SGHTA, CDR2 FQGNSA. This CDR3 is built from 15 residues. The CDR3 spells CASSEDRGTNEKLFF. CDR3 bases: TGTGCCAGCAGCGAAGACAGGGGGACTAATGAAAAACTGTTTTTT.

The J gene is TRBJ1-4, the V gene TRBV2; D might be TRBD1 (5 bases). The germline gives CDR1 SNHLY, CDR2 FYNNEI. The germline V and J ends were trimmed by 5 bases and 8 bases, with 12 bases remaining between them. CDR3 length: 13 amino acids. CDR3 bases: TGTGCCAGCAGTTCAGGGAGGAGGGAAAAACTGTTTTTT. As protein: CASSSGRREKLFF. Supplemented by reference TRBV2 and TRBJ1-4, the full variable domain reads EPEVTQTPSHQVTQMGQEVILRCVPISNHLYFYWYRQILGQKVEFLVSFYNNEISEKSEIFDDQFSVERPDGSNFTLKIRSTKLEDSAMYFCASSSGRREKLFFGSGTQLSVL.

V gene TRBV5-1 combines with J gene TRBJ1-4; D is perhaps TRBD1 (6 bases). This CDR3 is built from 15 residues. The germline V gene encodes CDR1 SGHRS and CDR2 YFSETQ. Trimming shortened V by 0 bases and J by 6 bases, and 12 bases separated the two germline ends. The CDR3 is CASSLEGQGHEKLFF. CDR3 in DNA: TGCGCCAGCAGCTTGGAAGGGCAGGGGCATGAAAAACTGTTTTTT.

Comment on this clone: The junction does not match germline at one end; this may be a read error. This CDR3 reads CASSLNQDRGIF. CDR3 DNA: TGTGCCAGCAGCTTGAACCAGGACAGGGGGATCTTC. The chain has TRBV5-6 and TRBJ2-1, with 10 bases aligning to TRBD1. The length of the CDR3 is 12 residues. From germline, CDR1 is SGHDT and CDR2 YYEEEE. The full variable domain, in which reference TRBV5-6 and TRBJ2-1 provide the parts outside the CDR3, is DAGVTQSPTHLIKTRGQQVTLRCSPKSGHDTVSWYQQALGQGPQFIFQYYEEEERQRGNFPDRFSGHQFPNYSSELNVNALLLGDSALYLCASSLNQDRGIFGPGTRLTVL.

The CDR3 region is CASSPQRNDEQFF. The CDR3 DNA is TGTGCCAGCAGCCCCCAGCGGAATGATGAGCAGTTCTTC. The rearrangement links TRBV9 to TRBJ2-1; maybe TRBD2 (5 bases). There are 13 residues in the CDR3. Deletions cut 4 bases from V and 8 bases from J, with 13 bases between. Germline V gives CDR1 SGDLS, CDR2 YYNGEE.

The chain is built from TRBV5-1 and TRBJ2-7; D tentatively reads TRBD1 or TRBD2 (6 bases each). The CDR3 is 15 residues long. Trimming stripped 3 bases from V and 0 bases from J, with 13 bases between. The germline CDR1 and CDR2 sequences are SGHRS and YFSETQ. The CDR3 loop reads CASSSTGRSSYEQYF. CDR3 DNA sequence: TGCGCCAGCAGCTCCACAGGGAGGAGCTCCTACGAGCAGTACTTC.

The J gene is TRBJ2-7, the V gene TRBV7-9, with 10 bases matching TRBD2. V gave up 5 bases and J gave up 3 bases; unmatched junction bases: 7. Germline values: CDR1 SEHNR, CDR2 FQNEAQ (reference sequence). This CDR3 has 15 residues. The CDR3 sequence: CASSPRTSGSYEQYF. The CDR3 nucleotides are TGTGCCAGCAGCCCAAGGACTAGCGGCAGCTACGAGCAGTACTTC.

This chain links TRBV27 with TRBJ1-2, with TRBD1 matching 7 bases. The CDR3 sequence is 14 residues long. The germline gives CDR1 MNHEY, CDR2 SMNVEV (reference sequence). Trimming took 5 bases from V and 4 from J; bases not matched to a gene: 7. This CDR3 reads CASSVDRVGYGYTF. CDR3 sequence (DNA): TGTGCCAGCAGTGTCGACAGGGTTGGCTATGGCTACACCTTC.

The rearrangement uses TRBV27 and TRBJ2-5; 9 bases align to TRBD2. V shed 3 bases, J shed 1 base, and the junction held 3 bases outside the gene matches. This CDR3 region has 15 residues. Germline V gives CDR1 MNHEY, CDR2 SMNVEV (reference sequence). CDR3 sequence: CASSFGGGAQETQYF. CDR3 nucleotide sequence: TGTGCCAGCAGTTTTGGCGGGGGGGCCCAAGAGACCCAGTACTTC.

V is TRBV27 and J is TRBJ1-5, with D possibly TRBD1 on 6 matching bases. The CDR3 has 17 amino acids. Per germline, CDR1 MNHEY and CDR2 SMNVEV (reference sequence). V lost 5 bases to trimming and J lost 0 bases, with 17 bases between them. The CDR3 region has the DNA TGTGCCAGCAGTCCCTCCGGGACACCGTATAGCAATCAGCCCCAGCATTTT. This gives the protein CASSPSGTPYSNQPQHF.

This clone turned up a few times. The chain carries TRBV7-6 and TRBJ2-2; D gene ambiguous. Germline-derived CDR1 and CDR2 are SGHVS and FNYEAQ. The CDR3 length is 15 residues. The V and J ends lost 1 base and 1 base respectively, with 7 bases between them. DNA for the CDR3: TGTGCCAGCAGCTTAGAGGGCGAGAACACCGGGGAGCTGTTTTTT. Translating gives CASSLEGENTGELFF.

The V and J genes are TRBV30 and TRBJ1-1; tentative D call: TRBD1 (5 bases). The germline V gene encodes CDR1 GTSNPN and CDR2 SVGIG (reference sequence). V lost 3 bases and J 10 bases, leaving 21 bases between the germline ends. The CDR3 has 14 residues. The CDR3 loop is CAWSGPRETASAFF. DNA for the CDR3: TGTGCCTGGAGCGGTCCCAGGGAAACGGCCTCAGCTTTCTTT.

V gene TRBV4-1 combines with J gene TRBJ1-4, with D maybe TRBD1 (5 bases). Germline values: CDR1 MGHRA, CDR2 YSYEKL. This CDR3 comprises 18 residues. The V and J ends lost 2 bases and 0 bases respectively, with 16 bases between them. CDR3 coding DNA: TGCGCCAGCAGCCAAAGGGGACCGGGAACTGCAACTAATGAAAAACTGTTTTTT. It translates to CASSQRGPGTATNEKLFF.

The V and J genes are TRBV7-3 and TRBJ2-4; TRBD2 agrees at 7 bases. Germline-derived CDR1 and CDR2 are SGHTA and FQGTGA. Losses at the gene ends were 5 bases for V and 0 bases for J; bases not matched to a gene: 4. The CDR3 has 15 amino acids. The CDR3: CASSGTGGAKNIQYF. DNA of the CDR3: TGTGCCAGCAGCGGAACGGGGGGAGCCAAAAACATTCAGTACTTC.

The V call is TRBV7-9, the J call TRBJ2-7; 12 nucleotides agree with TRBD1. Germline values: CDR1 SEHNR, CDR2 FQNEAQ (reference sequence). The trim removed 1 base at V and 6 bases at J, leaving 7 bases unmatched. There are 16 residues in the CDR3. For the CDR3, the DNA is TGTGCCAGCAGCTTAGGTGGGACAGGGGGCTCCACCGAGCAGTACTTC. This codes for CASSLGGTGGSTEQYF.

The gene calls are TRBV10-1 and TRBJ1-1, with D tentatively TRBD1 (5 bases). The CDR3 has 12 amino acids. Germline CDR1 and CDR2: WNHNN and SYGVQD (reference sequence). V was pared by 3 bases and J by 5 bases, with 7 bases between. CDR3 sequence: CASSEGDTEAFF. For the CDR3, the DNA is TGCGCCAGCAGTGAAGGGGATACTGAAGCTTTCTTT.

This sequence joins TRBV28 and TRBJ1-5, with 9 nucleotides matching TRBD1. The V and J ends lost 0 bases and 1 base, in that order; junction bases with no gene match: 7. Germline CDR1 reads MDHEN; CDR2 reads SYDVKM. The CDR3 totals 18 residues. CDR3 coding DNA: TGTGCCAGCAGTTTATGGATGGGACAGGGAGGGAGCAATCAGCCCCAGCATTTT. This sequence encodes CASSLWMGQGGSNQPQHF.

This chain uses TRBV15 with TRBJ1-5, with 9 bases matching TRBD1. CDR1 LNHNV and CDR2 YYDKDF come from the germline V gene (reference sequence). The CDR3 totals 15 residues. The junction had 6 bases not matched to a gene; V was cut back by 2 bases and J by 7 bases. CDR3 residues: CATSRKGQGFQPQHF. The CDR3 coding sequence is TGTGCCACCAGCAGAAAGGGACAGGGTTTCCAGCCCCAGCATTTT.

The chain's CDR3 is CASSVGTAEYGYTF. The CDR3 nucleotides read TGTGCCAGCAGCGTAGGGACAGCTGAGTATGGCTACACCTTC. V and J are TRBV9 and TRBJ1-2; D possibly corresponds to TRBD1 (6 bases). The ends were cut back, 0 bases at V and 5 bases at J, with 11 bases in the middle. The CDR3 is made up of 14 amino acids. CDR1 and CDR2 (germline): SGDLS, YYNGEE.

The rearrangement joins TRBV7-8 to TRBJ2-7; the match to TRBD1 covers 7 bases. CDR3 length: 15 residues. Germline V CDR1 and CDR2: SGHVS, FQNEAQ. V lost 7 bases, J lost 3 bases, and 12 bases stayed unmatched. The CDR3 here is CASTPRGQTIYEQYF. The CDR3 coding sequence is TGTGCCAGCACCCCTCGGGGACAGACCATCTACGAGCAGTACTTC.

V gene TRBV13 combines with J gene TRBJ2-7, with a tentative D call TRBD1 (6 bases). Trimming removed 4 bases at V and 3 bases at J, with 13 bases between. This CDR3 has 14 amino acids. CDR1 and CDR2 from the germline V gene are PRHDT and FYEKMQ (reference sequence). The CDR3 DNA sequence: TGTGCCAGCAGCTCTCGGGACAAAAACTACGAGCAGTACTTC. It is translated as CASSSRDKNYEQYF.

The chain combines TRBV6-4 with TRBJ2-7, with D possibly matching TRBD2 (6 bases). Germline V gene sequence: CDR1 MRHNA, CDR2 SNTAGT. The CDR3 totals 14 residues. V was trimmed by 10 bases and J by 1 base, leaving 17 bases between them. The CDR3 nucleotides are TGTGCCAACACCTTCGGGAGCGGATCCTACGAGCAGTACTTC. Encoded protein: CANTFGSGSYEQYF.

This clone came up a few times. V gene TRBV5-6 combines with J gene TRBJ2-7; D not certain. The CDR3 is made up of 15 amino acids. Germline assignment: CDR1 SGHDT and CDR2 YYEEEE. V was pared by 1 base and J by 3 bases, with 14 bases between. In nucleotides, the CDR3 is TGTGCCAGCAGCTTGCTACAAAACGGTGACTACGAGCAGTACTTC. Encoded protein: CASSLLQNGDYEQYF.

The chain recombines TRBV30 with TRBJ1-2; 7 bases line up with TRBD1. This CDR3 contains 15 residues. CDR1 is GTSNPN, CDR2 SVGIG, per germline (reference sequence). V shed 2 bases, J shed 5 bases, and the junction held 11 bases outside the gene matches. The CDR3 sequence is CAWSWRGTEFYGYTF. DNA for the CDR3: TGTGCCTGGAGTTGGCGCGGGACAGAGTTTTATGGCTACACCTTC.

This clone has only one observation. The chain has TRBV19 and TRBJ1-3; D not certain. Germline-derived CDR1 and CDR2 are LNHDA and SQIVND (reference sequence). V was clipped by 4 bases and J by 1 base, with 14 bases between them. This CDR3 has 16 residues. CDR3 protein: CASSTTPNLSGNTIYF. The DNA of the CDR3 is TGTGCCAGTAGTACTACCCCTAACCTGTCTGGAAACACCATATATTTT.

The chain carries TRBV6-5 and TRBJ2-2; D may be TRBD1 (5 bases). This CDR3 is built from 14 residues. Trimming took 5 bases from V and 7 from J, leaving 14 bases between them. CDR1 MNHEY and CDR2 SVGAGI come from the germline V gene. The CDR3 reads CASSPRVGIGELFF. The CDR3 region has the DNA TGTGCCAGCAGTCCCAGGGTGGGAATCGGGGAGCTGTTTTTT.

V is TRBV30 and J is TRBJ2-5; D call uncertain. CDR1 is GTSNPN, CDR2 SVGIG, per germline (reference sequence). The ends were cut back, 4 bases at V and 2 bases at J, with 5 bases in the middle. The CDR3 length is 11 residues. CDR3 coding DNA: TGTGCCTGGATGCGTCAAGAGACCCAGTACTTC. It specifies CAWMRQETQYF.